These T cell receptor beta chains were read from a single sample in a study of blood T cell repertoires in COVID-19. Profiling relied on immunoSEQ multiplex PCR, and the TCRdb table lists in-frame clones only, not all of them. Of fewer than 150,000 clones in the sample, approximately 80% were seen once. The specimen sequenced was PBMCs or T cells enriched from blood (not recorded which). These receptors came from a woman aged 18-30 years who had been exposed to COVID-19. The conserved cysteine and the conserved F or W are not part of the CDR3 here. Rows give clone size only sometimes, using once, few, many, or a class for an expanded clone.

V gene	clone size	CDR3 protein
TRBV5-8	-	ASSTGYGTMNTEAF
TRBV6-5	-	ASRGGRSSGNTIY
TRBV7-9	-	ASKRDGSGYYEQY
TRBV30	-	AWSVGLPNSPLH
TRBV5-1	-	ASSLGTSGKSSYNEQF
TRBV5-1	-	ASSPAGLEGGNYGYT
TRBV10-1	-	ASLPLLGGQLTDTQY
TRBV19	-	ASESTDTQY
TRBV7-9	-	ASSGRGGSGELF
TRBV27	-	ASSAYTGLANYGYT
TRBV19	-	ASTFLPRDTYGYT
TRBV7-9	-	ASGSVSGANNEQF
TRBV6-2/TRBV6-3	-	ASSSTTSGQETQY
TRBV5-4	-	ASSLVSGGATDTQY
TRBV5-1	once	ASSRGLAYEQY
TRBV21-1	-	ASSKNWTSGRAYEQY
TRBV6-5	-	ASRPPGGNSPLH
TRBV9	-	ASNPRGNLNYGYT
TRBV6-2/TRBV6-3	-	ASSRTAYNQPQH
TRBV3-1/TRBV3-2	-	ASSWTGTSKFHT
TRBV3-1/TRBV3-2	few	ASSPTTGVYEQY
TRBV21-1	-	ASSAPISGTAGQLASGNTIY